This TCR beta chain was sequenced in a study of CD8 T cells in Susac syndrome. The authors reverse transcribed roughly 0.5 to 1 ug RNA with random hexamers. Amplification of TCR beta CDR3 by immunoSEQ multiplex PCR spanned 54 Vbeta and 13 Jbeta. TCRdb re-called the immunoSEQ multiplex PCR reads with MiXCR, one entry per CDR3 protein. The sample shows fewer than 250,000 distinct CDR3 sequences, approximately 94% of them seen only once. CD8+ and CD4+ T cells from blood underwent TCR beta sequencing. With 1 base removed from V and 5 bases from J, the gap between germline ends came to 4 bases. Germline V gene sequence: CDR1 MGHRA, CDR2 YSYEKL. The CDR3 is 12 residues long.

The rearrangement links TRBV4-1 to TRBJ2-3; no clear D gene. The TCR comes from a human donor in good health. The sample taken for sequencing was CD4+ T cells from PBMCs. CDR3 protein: CASSQVLDTQYF. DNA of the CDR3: TGCGCCAGCAGCCAAGTGTTAGATACGCAGTATTTT.